This passage covers 31 T cell receptor beta chains from one sample sequenced in a study of shared clonotypes between healthy human individuals. Method: immunoSEQ multiplex PCR; TCRdb's copy keeps in-frame clones and lacks some. The sample has fewer than 850,000 clones, roughly 87% seen once. Sequenced material: memory CD8+ T cells from PBMCs. The subset was: CD45RO+ cells pooled with CCR7-negative TemRA cells. The receptor set was obtained from a man aged 18 to 35 in good health. Some clones in this sample may be carry-over from other donors' samples.

This chain uses TRBV6-1 with TRBJ1-2; 9 bases are shared with TRBD1. The V segment lost 2 bases and the J segment 5 bases; nucleotides outside the gene matches: 9. CDR3 size: 16 residues. Per germline, CDR1 MNHNS and CDR2 SASEGT. In nucleotides, the CDR3 is TGTGCCAGCAGTGAATTTGTGGACAGGGGAGATTATGGCTACACCTTC. Protein: CASSEFVDRGDYGYTF.

This chain joins TRBV9 and TRBJ1-5; D gene uncertain. This CDR3 comprises 15 residues. V lost 5 bases and J lost 4, with 16 bases in between. Germline CDR1 reads SGDLS; CDR2 reads YYNGEE. The CDR3 coding sequence is TGTGCCAGCAGTCCCGCCGCGTCGGGAAATCAGCCCCAGCATTTT. Protein product: CASSPAASGNQPQHF.

This clone turned up a few times. The V call is TRBV28, the J call TRBJ2-1, with 8 bases aligning to TRBD2. From germline, CDR1 is MDHEN and CDR2 SYDVKM. The V gene end was trimmed by 6 bases and the J gene end by 5 bases; junction bases not matched to a gene: 9. The CDR3 length is 15 residues. The CDR3 sequence: CASRLSLAANNEQFF. The CDR3 DNA is TGTGCCAGCAGACTGTCACTAGCGGCGAACAATGAGCAGTTCTTC.

This clone was detected only once. The rearrangement links TRBV4-1 to TRBJ2-7; no definite D call. Germline CDR1 reads MGHRA; CDR2 reads YSYEKL. The CDR3 totals 15 residues. Between the trimmed V and J ends, which lost 0 bases and 3 bases, there was a span of 12 bases. The CDR3 here is CASSQDLNPNYEQYF. In nucleotides, the CDR3 is TGCGCCAGCAGCCAAGATCTTAACCCGAACTACGAGCAGTACTTC.

V usage is TRBV18 and J usage is TRBJ2-7; D perhaps matches TRBD1 (6 bases). Germline-derived CDR1 and CDR2 are KGHSH and LQKENI. The V and J ends lost 6 bases and 4 bases respectively, with 16 bases between them. The CDR3 loop spans 14 amino acids. This CDR3 is CASSSTQGTYEQYF. The DNA for the CDR3 is TGTGCCAGCTCCTCTACGCAGGGGACGTACGAGCAGTACTTC.

V gene TRBV2 combines with J gene TRBJ2-1; perhaps TRBD2 as D (6 bases). CDR1 and CDR2 from the germline V gene are SNHLY and FYNNEI. Trimming took off 5 bases at V and 0 bases at J, with 14 bases between the two ends. CDR3 size: 16 residues. CDR3 protein: CASSSPAGSSYNEQFF. The CDR3 DNA is TGTGCCAGCAGTTCGCCGGCGGGGAGCTCCTACAATGAGCAGTTCTTC.

The chain employs TRBV4-1 and TRBJ2-5; D not certain. The CDR3 length is 13 residues. The ends were cut back, 3 bases at V and 2 bases at J, with 7 bases in the middle. Germline values: CDR1 MGHRA, CDR2 YSYEKL. CDR3 nucleotides: TGCGCCAGCAGCCAGGGGTTACAAGAGACCCAGTACTTC. Translating it yields CASSQGLQETQYF.

The chain is built from TRBV6-5 and TRBJ1-1; a possible D gene is TRBD1 (5 bases). The CDR3 extends over 13 amino acids. V lost 8 bases and J lost 7, with 17 bases in between. CDR1 and CDR2 (germline): MNHEY, SVGAGI. This chain's CDR3 is CASGEGPLNEAFF. CDR3 sequence (DNA): TGTGCCAGCGGTGAGGGGCCTTTGAATGAAGCTTTCTTT.

The chain has TRBV27 and TRBJ1-2; maybe TRBD1 (5 bases). CDR3 size: 14 residues. CDR1 is MNHEY and CDR2 is SMNVEV in the germline V gene (reference sequence). Between the trimmed V and J ends, which lost 3 bases and 2 bases, there was a span of 10 bases. In DNA, the CDR3 is TGTGCCAGCAGTTTCCTAGGGGAAAACTATGGCTACACCTTC. Protein: CASSFLGENYGYTF.

The rearrangement joins TRBV28 to TRBJ2-7, with D tentatively TRBD1 or TRBD2 (6 bases each). V was pared by 3 bases and J by 2 bases, with 14 bases between. The V gene's germline CDR1 is MDHEN and CDR2 SYDVKM. The length of the CDR3 is 15 residues. The CDR3: CASSLVGGPTYEQYF. CDR3 DNA: TGTGCCAGCAGTTTGGTCGGGGGCCCAACCTACGAGCAGTACTTC.

This rearrangement joins TRBV27 to TRBJ2-1, with D possibly being TRBD1 or TRBD2 (5 bases each). Germline CDR1 is MNHEY and CDR2 is SMNVEV (reference sequence). This CDR3 has 14 amino acids. Trimming pared 1 base from V and 5 bases from J, leaving 9 bases between. The CDR3 DNA is TGTGCCAGCAGTTTATGGGACCGAGACAATGAGCAGTTCTTC. Amino acids: CASSLWDRDNEQFF.

This sequence joins TRBV29-1 and TRBJ2-1, with unresolved D. Per germline, CDR1 SQVTM and CDR2 ANQGSEA. The CDR3 sequence is 16 residues long. The V end was cut by 0 bases, the J end by 5 bases, with 17 bases between. The CDR3 DNA follows: TGCAGCGTTGAAGATTCGGGCTATCACCCCGACAATGAGCAGTTCTTC. This gives the protein CSVEDSGYHPDNEQFF.

The rearrangement uses TRBV19 and TRBJ2-2, with TRBD1 identical over 7 bases. This CDR3 spans 16 amino acids. CDR1 LNHDA and CDR2 SQIVND come from the germline V gene (reference sequence). J gave up 4 bases and V 3 bases, and 8 bases lay outside the gene matches. The CDR3 sequence: CASSIYPRDSTGELFF. The CDR3 bases are TGTGCCAGTAGTATCTATCCCCGGGACAGCACCGGGGAGCTGTTTTTT.

This clone was counted a few times. The rearrangement joins TRBV9 to TRBJ1-1, with 7 bases aligning to TRBD1. This CDR3 has 14 amino acids. V was pared by 4 bases and J by 2 bases, with 5 bases of the junction left unmatched. Looked up from germline, CDR1 is SGDLS and CDR2 is YYNGEE. The CDR3, as DNA: TGTGCCAGCAGCTACGGGACAGACAACACTGAAGCTTTCTTT. Translation gives CASSYGTDNTEAFF.

The chain joins TRBV2 to TRBJ1-1, with D maybe TRBD1 (6 bases). V lost 6 bases to trimming and J lost 4 bases, with 9 bases between them. This CDR3 spans 12 amino acids. Per germline, CDR1 SNHLY and CDR2 FYNNEI. CDR3 in DNA: TGTGCCAGCAGGGGAGGGGGCACTGAAGCTTTCTTT. The encoded protein is CASRGGGTEAFF.

The chain couples TRBV10-3 to TRBJ2-7, with unresolved D. CDR1 is ENHRY and CDR2 is SYGVKD in the germline V gene. V shed 0 bases and J shed 6 bases, with 6 bases lying between them. The CDR3 contains 12 residues. CDR3 nucleotide sequence: TGTGCCATCAGTGAGTCGAATAGCGAGCAGTACTTC. Translating it yields CAISESNSEQYF.

The V and J genes are TRBV7-9 and TRBJ2-7; D might be TRBD1 or TRBD2, each matching 5 bases. The V gene's germline CDR1 is SEHNR and CDR2 FQNEAQ (reference sequence). The CDR3 sequence is 15 residues long. The V gene lost 5 bases and the J gene lost 0 bases, with 14 bases spanning the gap. The CDR3 is CASSPPGRYSYEQYF. In DNA, the CDR3 is TGTGCCAGCAGCCCCCCGGGGCGGTACTCCTACGAGCAGTACTTC. Variable domain in full (rest from reference TRBV7-9 and TRBJ2-7): DTGVSQNPRHKITKRGQNVTFRCDPISEHNRLYWYRQTLGQGPEFLTYFQNEAQLEKSRLLSDRFSAERPKGSFSTLEIQRTEQGDSAMYLCASSPPGRYSYEQYFGPGTRLTVT.

The CDR3 bases are TGTGCCAGTAGTATAGTGCCAGCGAGCTACAATGAGCAGTTCTTC. The encoded protein is CASSIVPASYNEQFF. The genes are TRBV19 and TRBJ2-1; no definite D call. The V and J ends lost 1 base and 3 bases respectively, with 10 bases between them. The CDR3 is 15 residues long. CDR1 and CDR2 from the germline V gene are LNHDA and SQIVND (reference sequence).

The rearrangement joins TRBV7-9 to TRBJ2-4, with D maybe TRBD1 (5 bases). The CDR3 covers 14 residues. Trimming cost V 3 bases and J 8 bases, with 14 bases left between them. CDR1 is SEHNR, CDR2 FQNEAQ, per germline (reference sequence). This CDR3 reads CASSFIQKGDIQYF. CDR3 coding DNA: TGTGCCAGCAGCTTCATACAAAAAGGGGACATTCAGTACTTC.

This clone was detected once. The chain is built from TRBV19 and TRBJ2-7; D is unclear. The CDR3 is 14 residues long. V lost 0 bases, J lost 2 bases, and 8 bases lay in between. The germline V gene encodes CDR1 LNHDA and CDR2 SQIVND (reference sequence). CDR3: CASSIDHGTYEQYF. Written as DNA, the CDR3 is TGTGCCAGTAGTATAGATCATGGGACCTACGAGCAGTACTTC.

The chain links TRBV4-3 to TRBJ2-1; 11 bases map to TRBD2. This CDR3 spans 17 amino acids. The germline gives CDR1 LGHNA, CDR2 YSLEER. V trimming: 0 bases; J trimming: 2 bases; junction bases outside the gene matches: 3. DNA for the CDR3: TGCGCCAGCAGCCAAGAGCTAGCGGGAGGCCCCTACAATGAGCAGTTCTTC. Amino acids: CASSQELAGGPYNEQFF.

This clone was detected only a few times. The chain joins TRBV5-5 to TRBJ2-3; no reliable D call. The CDR3 sequence is 13 residues long. The V end lost 0 bases, the J end lost 7 bases, and 9 bases lay between the germline ends. From germline, CDR1 is SGHKS and CDR2 YYEKEE (reference sequence). CDR3: CASSLVSGHTQYF. The CDR3 DNA follows: TGTGCCAGCAGCTTGGTATCCGGCCATACGCAGTATTTT.

This clone has only one observation. The V and J genes are TRBV28 and TRBJ2-3; 8 nucleotides line up with TRBD1. This CDR3 is 15 amino acids long. Per the germline V gene, CDR1 is MDHEN and CDR2 is SYDVKM. Germline trimming cut 5 bases from V and 4 bases from J; bases unmatched to any gene: 8. Written as DNA, the CDR3 is TGTGCCAGCAGTCGCCGGGACAGGAGGTCAGATACGCAGTATTTT. Its protein is CASSRRDRRSDTQYF.

The chain employs TRBV27 and TRBJ2-2; possible D gene TRBD2, 5 bases. Per the germline V gene, CDR1 is MNHEY and CDR2 is SMNVEV (reference sequence). The V end lost 5 bases, the J end lost 4 bases, and 14 bases lay between the germline ends. The CDR3 is 15 amino acids. The CDR3 DNA reads as TGTGCCAGCAGTGTACGGACTTCACCCACCGGGGAGCTGTTTTTT. Translation: CASSVRTSPTGELFF.

The CDR3 loop is CASSLSLAGVGEQFF. The CDR3 region has the DNA TGTGCCAGCAGCTTATCACTAGCGGGAGTAGGTGAGCAGTTCTTC. This rearrangement joins TRBV11-2 to TRBJ2-1; 11 nucleotides match TRBD2. Per germline, CDR1 SGHAT and CDR2 FQNNGV. The CDR3 covers 15 residues. J lost 9 bases, V lost 2 bases, and 6 bases had no gene match.

The genes are TRBV7-8 and TRBJ1-5; 7 bases match TRBD1. The CDR3 is made up of 13 amino acids. Per germline, CDR1 SGHVS and CDR2 FQNEAQ. Trimming removed 5 bases from V and 2 bases from J; junction bases left unmatched: 0. CDR3 bases: TGTGCCAGCAGCCAGGGGGGCAATCAGCCCCAGCATTTT. Encoded protein: CASSQGGNQPQHF.

The chain recombines TRBV29-1 with TRBJ2-1; 7 bases are shared with TRBD1. V trimming: 1 base; J trimming: 8 bases; junction bases outside the gene matches: 8. Germline CDR1 reads SQVTM; CDR2 reads ANQGSEA. The length of the CDR3 is 14 residues. The CDR3 is CSVEGETGLDEQFF. The CDR3 region has the DNA TGCAGCGTTGAAGGAGAGACAGGGTTGGATGAGCAGTTCTTC.

The V call is TRBV19, the J call TRBJ1-1; 7 positions agree with TRBD1. The germline V gene encodes CDR1 LNHDA and CDR2 SQIVND (reference sequence). The V gene end was trimmed by 8 bases and the J gene end by 1 base; junction bases not matched to a gene: 7. CDR3 length: 14 residues. This chain's CDR3 is CASQAGGWNTEAFF. In DNA form, the CDR3 reads TGTGCCAGTCAGGCAGGGGGTTGGAACACTGAAGCTTTCTTT.

The chain employs TRBV15 and TRBJ2-7, with no clear D. The germline CDR1 and CDR2 sequences are LNHNV and YYDKDF (reference sequence). This CDR3 is built from 14 residues. V lost 3 bases to trimming and J lost 3 bases, with 12 bases between them. CDR3 sequence reads: CATSSSRVHYEQYF. CDR3 DNA sequence: TGTGCCACCAGCAGTTCCCGGGTTCACTACGAGCAGTACTTC.

The chain is built from TRBV9 and TRBJ1-2; 9 bases are a match to TRBD1. This CDR3 region has 15 residues. The J segment lost 3 bases and the V segment lost 0 bases, leaving 3 bases of the junction unmatched. Germline loops: CDR1 SGDLS, CDR2 YYNGEE. The CDR3 loop reads CASSVDRDRDYGYTF. The CDR3 DNA reads as TGTGCCAGCAGCGTAGACAGGGACAGGGACTATGGCTACACCTTC.

The gene calls are TRBV4-3 and TRBJ1-1; TRBD1 might be the D (5 bases). Trimming cost V 5 bases and J 4 bases, with 14 bases left between them. Germline CDR1 LGHNA, CDR2 YSLEER. This CDR3 region has 14 residues. The CDR3: CASSARGGGTEAFF. The CDR3 region has the DNA TGCGCCAGCAGCGCCCGTGGGGGAGGCACTGAAGCTTTCTTT.